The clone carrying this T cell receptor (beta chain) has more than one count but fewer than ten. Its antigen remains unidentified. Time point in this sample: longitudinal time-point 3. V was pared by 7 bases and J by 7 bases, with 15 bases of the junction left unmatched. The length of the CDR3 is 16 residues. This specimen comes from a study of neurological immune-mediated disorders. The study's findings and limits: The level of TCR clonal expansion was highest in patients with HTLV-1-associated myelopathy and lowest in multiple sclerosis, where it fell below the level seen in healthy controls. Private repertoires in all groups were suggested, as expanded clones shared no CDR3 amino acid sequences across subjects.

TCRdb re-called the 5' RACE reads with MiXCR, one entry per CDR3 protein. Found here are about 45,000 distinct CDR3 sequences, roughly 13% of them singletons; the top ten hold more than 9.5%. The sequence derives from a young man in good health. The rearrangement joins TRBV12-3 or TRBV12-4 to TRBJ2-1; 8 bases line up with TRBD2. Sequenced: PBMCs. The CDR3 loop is CASIPDAGGRWNEQFF. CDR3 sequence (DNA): TGTGCCAGCATCCCTGACGCGGGAGGAAGGTGGAATGAGCAGTTCTTC.